This TCR beta chain is drawn from a study of shared clonotypes between healthy human individuals (dated by TCRdb to 2020 to 2022). Turning to the overall study: Two women and three men aged 18 to 49 years were included in the cohort. For each donor, CD4 naive and CD4 memory were each run on three plates, CD8 naive on two plates, and CD8 memory on one plate. The study deeply sequenced blood TCR repertoires of about five healthy adults to estimate repertoire size and the extent of clonotype sharing between individuals. To increase sequencing depth and limit assay-specific biases, TCR repertoire library preparation and sequencing were carried out by different laboratories using diverse techniques. Between about 0.94 and 8.9 billion PBMCs per donor were obtained by leukapheresis.

The donors were healthy, HIV-negative adults who had no recently reported acute infections or vaccinations. Every donor was a Caucasian adult living in Nashville, Tennessee, USA. The CD8 memory samples were a combination of magnetically selected CD45RO+ cells and CCR7-negative CD45RA+ effector memory (TemRA) cells. Blood was obtained by leukapheresis, after which PBMCs were separated by Ficoll-Histopaque density gradient centrifugation and cryopreserved in liquid nitrogen vapor phase. Purity and quantity of every magnetically sorted T cell population were checked by analytical flow cytometry. Each sorted fraction had its genomic DNA isolated and then quantified by UV absorbance on a Nanodrop 2000c. For CDR1 and CDR2, the germline V gene lists SGHRS and YFSETQ. V gives up 2 bases and J gives up 6 bases, and the segment between their germline ends measures 15 bases. The CDR3 measures 14 amino acids from cysteine to phenylalanine. The CDR3 DNA has 42 bases and is translated from base 1.

Overall study outcomes, separate from this receptor: Based on pairwise subsampling, the degree of clonotype sharing among donors was expected to be affected by sequencing depth. Naive subsets generally had larger estimated clonotype richness than memory subsets. Because the study included only a small number of donors, the genetic and exposure-history diversity represented was limited. Even with the large sequencing depth, rarefaction of the sorted-subset datasets indicated that sequencing was incomplete. Clonotypes shared by all four sorted-subset donors showed higher generation probabilities than non-shared clonotypes. Sampling was restricted to blood, and TCR repertoires in tissue are likely to differ from TCR repertoires in blood. Roughly 5% of naive CD4, more than 3% of naive CD8, 2.3% of memory CD4, and roughly 0.4% of memory CD8 clonotypes were shared across a few donors.

Concerning this clone itself: The target of this receptor is not known. The sample holds no much larger clone one base away, and base qualities are not on file.

Using the deep immunoSEQ assay, TCR CDR3 regions were amplified from genomic DNA by multiplex PCR. For each cell subset, the extracted genomic DNA was distributed evenly across all wells of several immunoSEQ 96-well plates, and each plate served as one replicate. For sorted subsets, approximately 200 ng of genomic DNA, equivalent to about 30,000 T cell genomes, went into each replicate PCR. The purified libraries were quantified using a Qubit 3.0 fluorometer, sized with a Bioanalyzer 2100, and then quantified again using the KAPA Library Quantification kit. Each immunoSEQ 96-well plate was sequenced on its own single-read 150-cycle Illumina NextSeq 550 flow cell. Per the source publication's procedure: The immunoSEQ output contained only junctional sequences without quality scores, so filtering could not match that applied to full-length reads. Sequences were annotated with PyIR, a Python wrapper for IgBLAST v1.9, and V/J genes and CDR3 were assigned using IMGT germline references. Reads were filtered out if the reads had weak V/J assignments (E-value above 1e-6), no CDR3, stop codons, out-of-frame junctions, or ambiguous translated residues. V3J clonotypes were defined as sequences sharing the same inferred V gene, J gene, and CDR3 amino acid sequence. Percentage overlap between repertoires was calculated by dividing the number of shared unique clonotypes by the size of the smaller repertoire. RTK rarefaction, the Chao1 estimator, and Recon v2.1 estimates of unobserved clonotypes were used to assess repertoire richness. For all TCRbeta clonotypes obtained by the gDNA method from four donors, generation probabilities were computed with OLGA. TCRdb's version of the immuneACCESS table is confined to in-frame rearrangements and falls short of the full clone set. An unresolved V gene accounts for under half of the shortfall where checked; the remainder is of unknown origin. Clone size and the V and J calls come from that table; the DNA yielded D and trimming. This sample comprises over 95,000 clones, more than 65% of them detected only once. Together, the top ten hold about 23% of the sample.

Recombination linked TRBV5-1 to TRBJ2-7; a tentative D match to TRBD2 spans 5 bases. The TCR originated in a woman younger than 45 in good health. Sequences were obtained from memory CD8+ T cells sorted from blood. The label giving this sample's cell subset or site can be read as: CD45RO+ cells pooled with CCR7-negative TemRA cells. The CDR3 in this case is CASSFAAASFEQYF. The base sequence is TGCGCCAGCAGCTTCGCAGCAGCTAGCTTCGAGCAGTACTTC.